This T cell receptor beta chain was documented in a study of T cell responses to AZD1222 COVID-19 vaccine. Study-wide findings and caveats: The breadth and depth of Spike-specific TCRs increased once two AZD1222 doses had been given. Of the AZD1222 recipients, only 5 to 7 were seropositive at baseline. The study found vaccine-associated CD4 TCRs spanning spike, dominant at 160-218 and 743-854.

Second-dose intervals near 4 or 12 weeks were combined. Profiling relied on immunoSEQ multiplex PCR, and the TCRdb table lists in-frame clones only, not all of them. In the table there are under 70,000 clones, around 89% of which are singletons. A few counts support this clone. Its target is not known. The CDR3 loop spans 16 amino acids. CDR1 is MNHNS and CDR2 is SASEGT in the germline V gene. The V segment lost 2 bases and the J segment 6 bases; nucleotides outside the gene matches: 9. The sequence came from an adult who received the AZD1222 COVID-19 vaccine. The chain carries TRBV6-1 and TRBJ2-1; TRBD1 aligns across 8 bases. Sample: peripheral blood, taken 28 days after the second AZD1222 dose. CDR3 in DNA: TGTGCCAGCAGTGAATGGGGGCAGGGGGCGACCAATGAGCAGTTCTTC. It codes for CASSEWGQGATNEQFF.